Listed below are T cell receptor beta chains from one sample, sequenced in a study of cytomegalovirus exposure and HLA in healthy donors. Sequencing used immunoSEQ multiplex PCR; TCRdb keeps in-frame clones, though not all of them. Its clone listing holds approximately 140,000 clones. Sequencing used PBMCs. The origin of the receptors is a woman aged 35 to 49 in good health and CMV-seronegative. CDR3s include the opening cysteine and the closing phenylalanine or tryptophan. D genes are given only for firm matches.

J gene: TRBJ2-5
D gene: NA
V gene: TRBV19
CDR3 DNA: TGTGCCAGTAGTATAGATAGGGCGGGTTCCCAGTACTTC
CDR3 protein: CASSIDRAGSQYF

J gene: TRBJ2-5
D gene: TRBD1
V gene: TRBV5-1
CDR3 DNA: TGCGCCAGCAGCCCTGGGACAGGGGAGGGTGAGACCCAGTACTTC
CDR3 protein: CASSPGTGEGETQYF

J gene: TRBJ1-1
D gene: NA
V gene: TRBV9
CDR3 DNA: TGTGCCAGCAGCTCCCGTCACGGCGGGTTGAACACTGAAGCTTTCTTT
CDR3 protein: CASSSRHGGLNTEAFF

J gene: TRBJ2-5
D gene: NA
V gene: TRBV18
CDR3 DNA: TGTGCCAGCTCACCCGACAGACAAGAGACCCAGTACTTC
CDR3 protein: CASSPDRQETQYF

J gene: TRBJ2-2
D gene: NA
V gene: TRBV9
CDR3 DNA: TGTGCCAGCAGCCTCCGGGCGGGGGCGTATACCGGGGAGCTGTTTTTT
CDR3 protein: CASSLRAGAYTGELFF

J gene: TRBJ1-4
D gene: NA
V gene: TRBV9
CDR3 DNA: TGTGCCAGCAGCACCGTCCTCGGAGGTGAAAAACTGTTTTTT
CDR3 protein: CASSTVLGGEKLFF

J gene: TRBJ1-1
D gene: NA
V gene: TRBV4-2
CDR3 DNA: TGTGCCAGCAGCCAAGGGTCCGACAGTTATCATGAAGCTTTCTTT
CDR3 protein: CASSQGSDSYHEAFF

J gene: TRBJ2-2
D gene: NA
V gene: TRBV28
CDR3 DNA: TGTGCCAGCAGGATAGGGGGAACCGGGGAGCTGTTTTTT
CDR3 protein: CASRIGGTGELFF

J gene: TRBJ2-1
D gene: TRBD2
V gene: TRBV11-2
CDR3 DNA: TGTGCCAGCAGCTTAGATTTTGGACTAGCGGTTCACAATGAGCAGTTCTTC
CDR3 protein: CASSLDFGLAVHNEQFF

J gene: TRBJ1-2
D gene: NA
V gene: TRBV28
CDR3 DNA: TGTGCCAGCAGTTTGGGGCTGGGCTACACCTTC
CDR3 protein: CASSLGLGYTF

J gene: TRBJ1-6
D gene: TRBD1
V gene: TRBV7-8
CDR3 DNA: TGTGCCAGCAGTTATCTGACAGGGGTTTCACCCCTCCACTTT
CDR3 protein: CASSYLTGVSPLHF

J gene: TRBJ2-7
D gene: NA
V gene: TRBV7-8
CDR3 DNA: TGTGCCAGCAGCAAATCGGCCTCCACGGGGTCCTACGAGCAGTACTTC
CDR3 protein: CASSKSASTGSYEQYF

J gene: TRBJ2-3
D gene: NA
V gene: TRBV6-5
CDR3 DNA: TGTGCCAGCAGTCTAGCCTACCTTAGGGATACGCAGTATTTT
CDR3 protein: CASSLAYLRDTQYF

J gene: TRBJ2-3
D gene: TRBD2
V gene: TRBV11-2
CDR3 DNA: TGTGCCAGCAGCAGGGGGACTAGCGGGGATACGCAGTATTTT
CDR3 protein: CASSRGTSGDTQYF

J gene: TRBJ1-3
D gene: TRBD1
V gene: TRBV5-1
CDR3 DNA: TGCGCCAGCAGCTTGGACAGGGGGGGAAACACCATATATTTT
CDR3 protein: CASSLDRGGNTIYF

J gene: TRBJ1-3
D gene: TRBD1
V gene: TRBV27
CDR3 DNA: TGTGCCAGCAGTTTATCGGGACAGGGGTCGGACACCATATATTTT
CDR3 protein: CASSLSGQGSDTIYF

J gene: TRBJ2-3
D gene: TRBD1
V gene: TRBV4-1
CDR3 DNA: TGCGCCAGCACTAAACAGGGGGCCACAGATACGCAGTATTTT
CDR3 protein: CASTKQGATDTQYF

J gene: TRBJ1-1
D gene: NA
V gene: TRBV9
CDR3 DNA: TGTGCCAGCAGCACCCGGACAGACACTGAAGCTTTCTTT
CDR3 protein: CASSTRTDTEAFF

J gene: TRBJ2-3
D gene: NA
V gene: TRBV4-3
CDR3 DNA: TGCGCCAGCACCACGACTCTGGAGTCTACAGATACGCAGTATTTT
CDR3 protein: CASTTTLESTDTQYF

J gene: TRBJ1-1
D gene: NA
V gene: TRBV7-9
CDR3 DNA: TGTGCCAGCAGCTTAAGTGTCAGGGTCGGAGCTTTCTTT
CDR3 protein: CASSLSVRVGAFF

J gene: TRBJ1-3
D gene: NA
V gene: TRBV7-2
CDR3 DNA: TGTGCCAGCAGCTCCCGTTGGGGGGGCGGCTCGGGAAACACCATATATTTT
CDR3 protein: CASSSRWGGGSGNTIYF

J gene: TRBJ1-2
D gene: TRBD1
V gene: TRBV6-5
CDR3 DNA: TGTGCCAGCAGTTTTAGGCAGGGGGTCTATGGCTACACCTTC
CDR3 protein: CASSFRQGVYGYTF

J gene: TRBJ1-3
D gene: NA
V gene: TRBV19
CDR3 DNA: TGTGCCAGTTCCGTCGGGTCATCTGGAAACACCATATATTTT
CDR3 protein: CASSVGSSGNTIYF

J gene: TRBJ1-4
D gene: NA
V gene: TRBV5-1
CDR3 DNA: TGCGCCAGCAGCTTGGGATTGGGGCTAACTGAAAAACTGTTTTTT
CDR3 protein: CASSLGLGLTEKLFF

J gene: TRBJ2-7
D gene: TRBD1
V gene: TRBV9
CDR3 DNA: TGTGCCAGCAGCGTCACTGGACAGGCTAACTCCTACGAGCAGTACTTC
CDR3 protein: CASSVTGQANSYEQYF

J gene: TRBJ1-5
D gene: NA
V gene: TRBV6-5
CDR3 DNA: TGTGCCAGCAGACCAGCGAGTCCTAGCAATCAGCCCCAGCATTTT
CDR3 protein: CASRPASPSNQPQHF

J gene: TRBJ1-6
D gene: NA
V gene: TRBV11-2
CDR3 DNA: TGTGCCAGCAGCTCTATCCAGGGCGACAATTCACCCCTCCACTTT
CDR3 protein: CASSSIQGDNSPLHF

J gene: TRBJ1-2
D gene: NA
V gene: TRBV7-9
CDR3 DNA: TGTGCCAGCAGCTTAGCTCTCAGCCTAAGCGATGGCTACACCTTC
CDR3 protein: CASSLALSLSDGYTF

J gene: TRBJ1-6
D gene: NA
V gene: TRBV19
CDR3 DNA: TGTGCCACTTCGACAGCGAATAATTCACCCCTCCACTTT
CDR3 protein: CATSTANNSPLHF

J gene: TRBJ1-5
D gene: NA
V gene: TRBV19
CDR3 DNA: TGTGCCAGTAGTATAAAACAGGATTTAGCGGGATTTAGCAATCAGCCCCAGCATTTT
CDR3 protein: CASSIKQDLAGFSNQPQHF

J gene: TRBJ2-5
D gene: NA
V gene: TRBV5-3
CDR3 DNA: TGTGCCAGAAGCTTTCGAGAAGGGAGCGGGGAGACCCAGTACTTC
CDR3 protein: CARSFREGSGETQYF

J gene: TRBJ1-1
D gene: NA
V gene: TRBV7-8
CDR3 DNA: TGTGCCAGCAGCCTCACCAGAAGCACTGAAGCTTTCTTT
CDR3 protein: CASSLTRSTEAFF

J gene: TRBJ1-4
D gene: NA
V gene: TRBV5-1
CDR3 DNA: TGCGCCAGCAGCTTGGAACAGGCAACAGAAAAACTGTTTTTT
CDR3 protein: CASSLEQATEKLFF

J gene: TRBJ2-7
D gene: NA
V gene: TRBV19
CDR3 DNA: TGTGCCAGTAGTAACAGGGTCCTCGGGCCCGAGCAGTACTTC
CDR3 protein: CASSNRVLGPEQYF

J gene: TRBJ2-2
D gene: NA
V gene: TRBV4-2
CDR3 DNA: TGTGCCAGCAGCCAACAACGGGGTACCGGGGAGCTGTTTTTT
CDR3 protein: CASSQQRGTGELFF

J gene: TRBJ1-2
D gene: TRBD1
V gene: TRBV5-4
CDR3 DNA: TGTGCCAGCAGCTTCCAAGGACAGGCGGACTATGGCTACACCTTC
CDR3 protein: CASSFQGQADYGYTF

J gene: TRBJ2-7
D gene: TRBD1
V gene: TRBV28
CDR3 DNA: TGTGCCAGCAGGACTCAGGGGGCTTTGTCCTACGAGCAGTACTTC
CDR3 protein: CASRTQGALSYEQYF

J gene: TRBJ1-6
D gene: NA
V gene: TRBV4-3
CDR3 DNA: TGCGCCAGCAGAAAGAACCTACAGGGTTATAATTCACCCCTCCACTTT
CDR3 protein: CASRKNLQGYNSPLHF